Sequencing of this T cell receptor beta chain was carried out in a study of cytomegalovirus exposure and HLA in healthy donors. The CDR3 has 15 amino acids. CDR1 is MNHEY, CDR2 SVGAGI, per germline. J was trimmed by 7 bases and V by 5 bases; bases with no gene match: 11. Researchers ran the PCR with 60 Vbeta and 13 Jbeta primers. The repertoire was sequenced with immunoSEQ multiplex PCR; TCRdb's copy has only in-frame clones and lacks some. The table includes tens of thousands of clones, approximately 81% detected once. This TCR came from a woman between 50 and 59 years old in good health and CMV-seropositive. The J gene is TRBJ1-2, the V gene TRBV6-5; the match to TRBD1 covers 9 bases. Sequenced: PBMCs. In DNA, the CDR3 is TGTGCCAGCAGTAGGAAGAGGACAGGGGACGGTGGCTACACCTTC. This sequence encodes CASSRKRTGDGGYTF.